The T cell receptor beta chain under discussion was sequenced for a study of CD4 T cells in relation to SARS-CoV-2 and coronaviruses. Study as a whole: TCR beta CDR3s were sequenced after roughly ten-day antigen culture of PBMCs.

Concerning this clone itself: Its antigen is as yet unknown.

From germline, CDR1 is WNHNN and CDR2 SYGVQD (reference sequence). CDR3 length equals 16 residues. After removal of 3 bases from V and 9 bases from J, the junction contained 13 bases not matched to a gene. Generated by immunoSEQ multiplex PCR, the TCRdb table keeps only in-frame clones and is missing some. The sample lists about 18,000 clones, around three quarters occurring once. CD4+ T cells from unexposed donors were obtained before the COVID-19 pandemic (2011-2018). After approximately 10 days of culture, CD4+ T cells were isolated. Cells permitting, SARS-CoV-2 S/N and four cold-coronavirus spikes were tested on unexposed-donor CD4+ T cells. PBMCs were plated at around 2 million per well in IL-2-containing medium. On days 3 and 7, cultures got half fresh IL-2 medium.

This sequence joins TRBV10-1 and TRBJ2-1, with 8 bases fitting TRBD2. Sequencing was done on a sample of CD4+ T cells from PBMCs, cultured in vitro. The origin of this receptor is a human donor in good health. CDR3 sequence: CASSEGIAGSSGEQFF. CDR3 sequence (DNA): TGCGCCAGCAGTGAAGGAATAGCGGGGTCCTCGGGTGAGCAGTTCTTC.